This T cell receptor beta chain was retrieved from a study of T-cell reconstitution after alpha-beta-depleted transplantation in children. Study conclusions and caveats: Once a year had passed after transplant, T-cell counts and diversity came mostly from newly produced T cells. From surviving recipient T cells and thymic progenitors came the high day-60 TCRbeta diversity observed in some patients. The study reportedly traced alpha-beta T cells about two months after transplant to several hundred expanded graft clones.

Molecular barcoding with unique molecular identifiers was used for the TCRbeta library. TCRdb reprocessed the PCR reads with MiXCR, giving one entry per CDR3 protein. The profile shows about a million distinct CDR3 sequences, about 29% of them singletons. As concerns this clonotype: Its antigen is as yet unknown.

CDR1 and CDR2 from the germline V gene are DFQATT and SNEGSKA (reference sequence). Between the trimmed V and J ends, which lost 7 bases and 0 bases, there was a span of 16 bases. The CDR3 covers 15 residues. The chain joins TRBV20-1 to TRBJ2-1; no definite D call. The clonotype originates from a boy younger than two who had a stem cell transplant for SCID, so the T cells may come from the graft donor. This specimen was PBMCs, mostly from graft donor cells, taken 360 days after TCRalphabeta/CD19-depleted stem cell transplant. CDR3: CSVLGPRSSYNEQFF. In nucleotides, the CDR3 is TGCAGTGTCCTTGGACCGAGAAGCTCCTACAATGAGCAGTTCTTC.